A single sample is the source of the 4 T cell receptor beta chains below, sequenced in a study of blood T cells in healthy people across ages. A sample-barcoded 5' primer and a J-beta primer mix were used in a second PCR of roughly 6 to 12 cycles. From the 5' RACE reads, TCRdb called clonotypes with MiXCR, one entry per CDR3 protein. This sample yields roughly 1,100,000 distinct CDR3 sequences, of which under 30% are seen a single time; less than 0.75% belongs to the top ten. This sample also appeared in a second study, on T cells of mothers and their children.

The sequenced sample was blood. The origin of the receptors is a girl aged 2-10 years in good health.

CDR3 amino acids: CASRVGTWGHTQYF. CDR3 in DNA: TGTGCCAGCAGAGTAGGTACTTGGGGGCATACGCAGTATTTT. The chain recombines TRBV28 with TRBJ2-3; possibly TRBD1 for D (6 bases). V lost 6 bases to trimming and J lost 7 bases, with 17 bases between them. The germline gives CDR1 MDHEN, CDR2 SYDVKM. This CDR3 region has 14 residues.

V and J are TRBV4-3 and TRBJ2-5, with 9 bases fitting TRBD2. Gene TRBJ2-7 matches the end of the DNA better, so the J call may be wrong. CDR1 is LGHNA, CDR2 YSLEER, per germline. The CDR3 consists of 16 residues. In nucleotides, the CDR3 is TGCGCCAGCAGCCAAGATATCGCTAGCGGGACCTACGAGCAGTACTTC. Amino acids: CASSQDIASGTYEQYF.

CDR3 amino acids: CSARDYSTGHALTEAFF. The CDR3 bases are TGCAGTGCTAGAGATTACTCGACGGGACATGCCCTTACTGAAGCTTTCTTT. The chain is built from TRBV20-1 and TRBJ1-1, with a possible D match to TRBD1 (6 bases). CDR3 length equals 17 residues. V was pared by 0 bases and J by 5 bases, with 22 bases between. Germline V lookup: CDR1 DFQATT, CDR2 SNEGSKA (reference sequence).

J is TRBJ2-5 and V is TRBV28; TRBD2 matches 7 bases. This CDR3 comprises 13 residues. Germline CDR1 MDHEN, CDR2 SYDVKM. The trim removed 6 bases at V and 7 bases at J, leaving 8 bases unmatched. DNA for the CDR3: TGTGCCAGCAGACGAAGGACTAGGGGGACCCAGTACTTC. The encoded protein is CASRRRTRGTQYF.